This T cell receptor beta chain originates from a study of radiotherapy plus CTLA-4 blockade in lung cancer. Overall study context: Objective responses were seen in under 20% of patients, disease control in about 33%.

Findings of the study overall: Reports identified early blood T cell clone dynamics, with interferon-beta, as the best response predictor. Expansion of tumor-derived TCR clones was observed in blood after radiotherapy plus ipilimumab.

TCRdb keeps only in-frame clones here, not all; method: immunoSEQ multiplex PCR. The table shows 70,000 to 90,000 clones, with 70% to 85% occurring only once. It was focal radiation plus CTLA-4 blockade with ipilimumab that patients with chemo-refractory metastatic non-small-cell lung cancer received. A few counts support this clone. Its antigen is not known. Germline CDR1 and CDR2: MNHNS and SASEGT. V lost 4 bases, J lost 10 bases, and 10 bases stayed unmatched. There are 15 residues in the CDR3. The J gene is TRBJ1-6, the V gene TRBV6-1; 7 bases are a match to TRBD1. The sample in question was peripheral blood, obtained from a patient treated with radiotherapy plus ipilimumab. The source is a human donor with non-small cell lung cancer who had stable disease on radiotherapy plus ipilimumab. The CDR3 bases are TGTGCCAGCAGTGTGCAGGGGGACTCTTGGTCACCCCTCCACTTT. This translates into CASSVQGDSWSPLHF.